The 14 T cell receptor beta chains below all came from one sample that was sequenced in a study of cytomegalovirus exposure and HLA in healthy donors. The PCR had 60 Vbeta and 13 Jbeta primers. Profiled with immunoSEQ multiplex PCR; TCRdb holds only in-frame clones, not every one. The sample has some 200,000 clones, 77% seen once. The sample comprised PBMCs. The receptors were gathered from a woman aged 55-69 years in good health and CMV-seropositive.

The chain employs TRBV11-3 and TRBJ1-2; no definite D call. The CDR3 has 11 residues. Germline CDR1 is SGHNT and CDR2 is YENEEA. The V end was cut by 3 bases, the J end by 12 bases, with 11 bases between. CDR3 sequence (DNA): TGTGCCAGCAGCTTCGCGGTCAGTAACACCTTC. Its translation is CASSFAVSNTF.

This clone has just a few counts. The chain joins TRBV7-9 to TRBJ1-5; D uncertain. The germline V gene has CDR1 SEHNR and CDR2 FQNEAQ (reference sequence). V lost 1 base and J 6 bases, leaving 7 bases between the germline ends. The CDR3 is made up of 13 amino acids. The CDR3 region is CASSLGEGQPQHF. DNA of the CDR3: TGTGCCAGCAGCTTAGGGGAGGGTCAGCCCCAGCATTTT.

The V and J genes are TRBV30 and TRBJ2-7, with D possibly TRBD1 on 5 matching bases. The germline gives CDR1 GTSNPN, CDR2 SVGIG (reference sequence). This CDR3 is built from 11 residues. The V gene lost 5 bases and the J gene lost 3 bases, with 8 bases spanning the gap. CDR3 amino acids: CAWGANYEQYF. In nucleotides, the CDR3 is TGTGCCTGGGGGGCTAACTACGAGCAGTACTTC.

This chain links TRBV28 with TRBJ1-4; no firm D call. CDR3 length: 13 residues. Germline V gene sequence: CDR1 MDHEN, CDR2 SYDVKM. V dropped 6 bases and J dropped 6 bases, with 11 bases sitting between them. CDR3 region: CASSSPPYEKLFF. CDR3 nucleotides: TGTGCCAGCAGCTCCCCCCCGTATGAAAAACTGTTTTTT.

The V gene is TRBV10-3, the J gene TRBJ1-4; 7 nucleotides match TRBD1. This CDR3 region has 13 residues. Germline V gene sequence: CDR1 ENHRY, CDR2 SYGVKD. The V segment lost 7 bases and the J segment 14 bases; nucleotides outside the gene matches: 13. CDR3 bases: TGTGCCATCACCGACGGGACAGCTAATTCCCTGTTTTTT. Its protein product is CAITDGTANSLFF.

The V and J genes are TRBV6-1 and TRBJ2-7; D might be TRBD1 (6 bases). Trimming removed 6 bases from V and 0 bases from J, with 15 bases in between. The CDR3 spans 15 residues. The germline V gene encodes CDR1 MNHNS and CDR2 SASEGT. The CDR3 loop is CASSPRTASSYEQYF. The CDR3 nucleotides read TGTGCCAGCAGCCCGCGGACAGCAAGCTCCTACGAGCAGTACTTC.

This clone occurred a few times. V is TRBV28 and J is TRBJ2-7; D is possibly TRBD1 (6 bases). V was cut by 6 bases and J by 6 bases, with 15 bases left in between. CDR1 is MDHEN and CDR2 is SYDVKM in the germline V gene. The CDR3 is 13 amino acids. In nucleotides, the CDR3 is TGTGCCAGCAGCCGGACAGTGCCAGGCGAGCAGTACTTC. This encodes CASSRTVPGEQYF.

The sample holds a few counts of this clone. The chain combines TRBV15 with TRBJ2-5, with 13 bases aligning to TRBD2. The V and J ends lost 4 bases and 5 bases, in that order; junction bases with no gene match: 7. Germline loops: CDR1 LNHNV, CDR2 YYDKDF (reference sequence). This CDR3 comprises 16 residues. Here the CDR3 DNA reads TGTGCCACCAGCATCCCGGGACTAGCGGGACGGGAGACCCAGTACTTC. Protein sequence: CATSIPGLAGRETQYF.

Only one count was recorded for this clone. The V call is TRBV29-1, the J call TRBJ2-5; possibly TRBD2 for D (6 bases). V lost 8 bases and J lost 4, with 23 bases in between. The germline gives CDR1 SQVTM, CDR2 ANQGSEA. There are 15 residues in the CDR3. This CDR3 reads CSSSFAGGVAETQYF. CDR3 nucleotides: TGCAGCTCCTCATTCGCCGGGGGTGTTGCAGAGACCCAGTACTTC.

The CDR3: CASSQPRLRENEQFF. The CDR3 region has the DNA TGCGCCAGCAGCCAACCCCGTCTACGGGAAAATGAGCAGTTCTTC. This chain connects TRBV4-1 to TRBJ2-1; the D gene is possibly TRBD2 (5 bases). V gave up 2 bases and J gave up 7 bases, with 15 bases separating them. Germline V gene sequence: CDR1 MGHRA, CDR2 YSYEKL. The CDR3 runs to 15 residues.

The chain is built from TRBV4-2 and TRBJ2-5, with 14 bases identical to TRBD2. Germline CDR1 reads LGHNA; CDR2 reads YNFKEQ. This CDR3 has 15 residues. J gave up 5 bases and V 3 bases, and 2 bases lay outside the gene matches. The CDR3 bases are TGTGCCAGCAGCCAGGGGACTAGCGGGGGTGAGACCCAGTACTTC. Translated, it gives CASSQGTSGGETQYF.

The chain joins TRBV5-1 to TRBJ2-2; 9 nucleotides line up with TRBD1. The CDR3 loop spans 14 amino acids. Germline V gene lookup returns CDR1 SGHRS and CDR2 YFSETQ. Trimming cost V 3 bases and J 6 bases; bases outside gene matches: 3. The CDR3 DNA follows: TGCGCCAGCAGCTGGGGACAGGGCCCCGGGGAGCTGTTTTTT. Its protein product is CASSWGQGPGELFF.

The V gene is TRBV6-6, the J gene TRBJ1-3, with a possible D match to TRBD1 (6 bases). Germline-derived CDR1 and CDR2 are MNHNY and SVGAGI (reference sequence). With 2 bases removed from V and 0 bases from J, the gap between germline ends came to 8 bases. The CDR3 is 15 residues long. CDR3 protein: CASSYQGSSGNTIYF. The CDR3 DNA sequence: TGTGCCAGCAGTTACCAGGGGAGCTCTGGAAACACCATATATTTT.

The V and J genes are TRBV2 and TRBJ1-4, with TRBD1 matching over 9 bases. With V trimmed by 6 bases and J by 7 bases, 6 bases remained unmatched. The CDR3 has 14 amino acids. Looked up from germline, CDR1 is SNHLY and CDR2 is FYNNEI. The DNA of the CDR3 is TGTGCCAGCAGAAGACAGGGGGGACGTGAAAAACTGTTTTTT. As protein: CASRRQGGREKLFF.